This T cell receptor beta chain is from a study of blood T cells in healthy people across ages (dated by TCRdb to about 2015). Describing the broader study: In model experiments, template switching captured about one uniquely barcoded TCR beta cDNA molecule for every two T cells. To track age-related changes in TCR beta repertoire diversity, the study relied on deep sequencing normalized with unique cDNA molecular identifiers. Four age groups were formed from the donors: young (average 16 years), middle-aged (roughly 38), aged (62) and long-lived (about 80). To avoid experimental bias, donors of different ages were distributed randomly across sequencing lanes. The study analyzed two additional independent replicas of 1 million unique cDNA reads from the same blood draw for two donors, one aged 18 to 30 and one aged 80 or older.

The roughly 39 donors, aged 6 to 90 years, were systemically healthy Caucasian individuals from Russia. Each donor gave about 9.7 milliliters of peripheral blood, drawn into EDTA-treated Vacutainer tubes. Ficoll-Paque density-gradient centrifugation was used to isolate PBMCs, with at least 7 million obtained per sample. Trizol reagent was used to extract total RNA from PBMCs, with at least 5.5 micrograms per sample. Naive CD45RAhigh/CD27high T cell percentages were measured by flow cytometry on a PBMC aliquot from every donor. General conclusions and limits of the study: Estimates of total diversity from one million sequenced T cells were regarded as lower bounds and underestimates. Since profiling was done on bulk unsorted PBMCs, naive and antigen-experienced compartments could not be conclusively compared. Observed TCR beta diversity per million T cells fell roughly linearly with age, and a significant reduction was already apparent by age around 44. The CMV infection status of donors was not known, potentially confounding age-related changes in expanded clonotypes. Compared with the aged group, the long-lived group had more naive CD4+ T cells, fewer expanded clones and increased TCR diversity, a pattern suggesting age selection. The percentage of naive T cells measured by flow cytometry correlated strongly with observed TCR beta diversity.

Trimmed from V: 4 bases; trimmed from J: 6 bases; junction bases lacking a gene match: 9. The CDR3 has 17 amino acids, counting the end cysteine and phenylalanine. Only the CDR3 portion is preserved as DNA: 51 bases, with reading frame beginning at the first base. For CDR1 and CDR2, the germline V gene lists LGHNA and YSLEER. Library preparation used 5' RACE. The run used an Illumina HiSeq 2500. A second PCR of about 6 to 11 cycles was run with a J-beta primer mix and a sample-barcoded 5' primer. A template-switch 5' adaptor carrying 12 random nucleotides introduced a unique molecular identifier onto each TCR beta cDNA molecule. Each sample yielded at least 3 million CDR3-containing paired-end reads. First-strand cDNA was synthesized from all RNA with the Mint cDNA synthesis kit, primed by a TRBC-specific oligonucleotide. After uracil-DNA glycosylase treatment, a first 18-cycle PCR used universal primers M1SS and BC2_uni_R on all cDNA. The published analysis was carried out like this. For normalization, 1 million high-quality reads, each with a distinct molecular identifier, were randomly selected from each sample. Reads sharing molecular identifiers were discarded rather than binned into consensus sequences. MiTCR, with a Q25 quality threshold and the strictest error-elimination algorithm, was used for CDR3 identification, clonotype clustering and error correction. A nonparametric unseen species model with Euler transformation was used to estimate lower-bound total TCR beta diversity. The public reads were quality trimmed at Q25 with fastp and then assembled into clones with MiXCR by TCRdb, keeping productive beta chains. Rows are combined by CDR3 protein, so each entry shows the most common genes and DNA. The V and J calls come from TCRdb's annotation, not from the publication. Here the sample has 2 million or so distinct CDR3 sequences; around 48% occur a single time. The biggest ten clones account for approximately 2.1% of the sample.

In regard to this clonotype: Its recognized antigen is unknown. There are no base qualities to consult, and no much larger clone falls within one base.

The rearranged chain carries TRBV4-3 and TRBJ1-6, with 10 central nucleotides matching TRBD1. The sequenced sample was blood. The source is a woman in her forties in good health. Here the CDR3 is given as CASSLGDRGYRNSPLHF. The DNA is TGCGCCAGCAGCCTTGGGGACAGGGGCTATCGTAATTCACCCCTCCACTTT.